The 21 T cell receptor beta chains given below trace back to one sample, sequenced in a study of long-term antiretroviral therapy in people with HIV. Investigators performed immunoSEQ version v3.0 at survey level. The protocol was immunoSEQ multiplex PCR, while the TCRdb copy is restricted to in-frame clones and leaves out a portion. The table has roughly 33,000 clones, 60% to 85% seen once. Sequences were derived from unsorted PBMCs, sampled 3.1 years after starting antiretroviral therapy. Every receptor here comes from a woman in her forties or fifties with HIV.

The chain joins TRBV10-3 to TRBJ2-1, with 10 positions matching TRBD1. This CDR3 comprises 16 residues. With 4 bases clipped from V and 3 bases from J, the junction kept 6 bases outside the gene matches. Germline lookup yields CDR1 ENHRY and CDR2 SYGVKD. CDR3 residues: CAISAEDRGVYNEQFF. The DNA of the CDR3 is TGTGCCATCAGTGCCGAGGACAGGGGGGTCTACAATGAGCAGTTCTTC.

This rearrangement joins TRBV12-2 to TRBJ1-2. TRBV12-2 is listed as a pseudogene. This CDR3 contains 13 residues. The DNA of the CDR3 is TGTGCAAGTCGCTCCTCCCCCCGCTATGGCTACACCTTC. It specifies CASRSSPRYGYTF.

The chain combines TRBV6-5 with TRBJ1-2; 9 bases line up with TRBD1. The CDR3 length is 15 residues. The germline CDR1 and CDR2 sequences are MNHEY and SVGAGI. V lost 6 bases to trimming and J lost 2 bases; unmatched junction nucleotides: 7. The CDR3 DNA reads TGTGCCAGCAGACCGCCGGGACAGGGAAACTATGGCTACACCTTC. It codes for CASRPPGQGNYGYTF.

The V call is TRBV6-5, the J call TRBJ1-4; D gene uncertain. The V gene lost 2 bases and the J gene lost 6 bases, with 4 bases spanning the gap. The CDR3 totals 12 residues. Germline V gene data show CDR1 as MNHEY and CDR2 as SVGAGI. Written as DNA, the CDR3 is TGTGCCAGCAGTTACGGGGATGAAAAACTGTTTTTT. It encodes CASSYGDEKLFF.

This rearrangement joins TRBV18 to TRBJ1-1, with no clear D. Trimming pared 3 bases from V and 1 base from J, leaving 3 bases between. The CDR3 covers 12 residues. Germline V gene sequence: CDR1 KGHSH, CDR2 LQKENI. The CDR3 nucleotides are TGTGCCAGCTCACCTCAGAACACTGAAGCTTTCTTT. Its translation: CASSPQNTEAFF.

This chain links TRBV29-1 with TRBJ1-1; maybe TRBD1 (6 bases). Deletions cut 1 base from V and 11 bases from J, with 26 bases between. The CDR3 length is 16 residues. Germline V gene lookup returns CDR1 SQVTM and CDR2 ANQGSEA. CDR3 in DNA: TGCAGCGTTGAAGGCCCCGACTTTGAACAGGGATGGGGTGCTTTCTTT. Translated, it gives CSVEGPDFEQGWGAFF.

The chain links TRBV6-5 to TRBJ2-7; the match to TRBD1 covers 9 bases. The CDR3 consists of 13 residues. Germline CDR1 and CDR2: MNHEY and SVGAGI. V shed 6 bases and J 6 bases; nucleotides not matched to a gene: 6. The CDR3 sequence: CASRRDRAGEQYV. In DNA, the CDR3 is TGTGCCAGCAGACGGGACAGGGCGGGCGAGCAGTACGTC.

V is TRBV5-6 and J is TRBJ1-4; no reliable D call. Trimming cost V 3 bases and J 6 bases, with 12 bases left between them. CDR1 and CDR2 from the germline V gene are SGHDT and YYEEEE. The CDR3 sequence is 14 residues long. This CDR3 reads CASSSPQEYEKLFF. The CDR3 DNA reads TGTGCCAGCAGCTCCCCGCAGGAATATGAAAAACTGTTTTTT.

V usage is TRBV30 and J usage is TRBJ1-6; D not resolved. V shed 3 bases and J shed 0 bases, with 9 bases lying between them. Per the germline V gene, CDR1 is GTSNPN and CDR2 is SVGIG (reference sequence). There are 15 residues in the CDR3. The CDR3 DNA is TGTGCCTGGAGGGCCCAGAGCTCCTATAATTCACCCCTCCACTTT. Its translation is CAWRAQSSYNSPLHF.

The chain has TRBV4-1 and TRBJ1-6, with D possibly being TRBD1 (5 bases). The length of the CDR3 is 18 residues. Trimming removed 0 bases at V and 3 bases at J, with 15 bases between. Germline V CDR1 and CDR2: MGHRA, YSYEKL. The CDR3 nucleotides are TGCGCCAGCAGCCAAGAAGCAGGAAAGGGGATCTATAATTCACCCCTCCACTTT. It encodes CASSQEAGKGIYNSPLHF.

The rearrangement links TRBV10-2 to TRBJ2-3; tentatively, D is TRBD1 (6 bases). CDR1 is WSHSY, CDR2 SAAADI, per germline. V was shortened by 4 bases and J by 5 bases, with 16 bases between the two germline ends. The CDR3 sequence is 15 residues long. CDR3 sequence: CASSAPISGEDTQYF. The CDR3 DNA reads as TGCGCCAGCAGTGCGCCGATATCAGGGGAAGATACGCAGTATTTT.

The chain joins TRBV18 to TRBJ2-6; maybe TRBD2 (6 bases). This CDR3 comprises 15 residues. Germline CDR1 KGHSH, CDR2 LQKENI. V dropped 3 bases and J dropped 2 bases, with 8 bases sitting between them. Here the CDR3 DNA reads TGTGCCAGCTCACCGGCGGGGACTGGGGCCAACGTCCTGACTTTC. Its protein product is CASSPAGTGANVLTF.

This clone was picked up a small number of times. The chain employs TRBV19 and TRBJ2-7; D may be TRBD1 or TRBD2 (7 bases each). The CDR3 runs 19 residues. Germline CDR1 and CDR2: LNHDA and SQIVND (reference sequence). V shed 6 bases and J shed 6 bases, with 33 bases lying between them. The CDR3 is CASRAIGGRGGAYPGEQYF. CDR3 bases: TGTGCCAGTAGGGCCATAGGGGGCAGAGGGGGGGCCTATCCGGGCGAGCAGTACTTC.

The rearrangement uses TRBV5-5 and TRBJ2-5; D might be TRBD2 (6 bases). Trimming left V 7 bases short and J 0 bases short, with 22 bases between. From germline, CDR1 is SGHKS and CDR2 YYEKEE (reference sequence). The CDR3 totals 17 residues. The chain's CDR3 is CASEGGLRGVNQETQYF. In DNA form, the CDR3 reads TGTGCCAGCGAGGGAGGTTTGCGGGGAGTGAACCAAGAGACCCAGTACTTC.

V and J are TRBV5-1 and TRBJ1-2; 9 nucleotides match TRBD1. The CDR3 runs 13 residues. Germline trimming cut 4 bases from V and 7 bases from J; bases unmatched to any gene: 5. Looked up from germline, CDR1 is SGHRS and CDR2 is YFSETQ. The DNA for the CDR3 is TGCGCCAGCAGCCGGACAGGGGAGGGTGGCTACACCTTC. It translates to CASSRTGEGGYTF.

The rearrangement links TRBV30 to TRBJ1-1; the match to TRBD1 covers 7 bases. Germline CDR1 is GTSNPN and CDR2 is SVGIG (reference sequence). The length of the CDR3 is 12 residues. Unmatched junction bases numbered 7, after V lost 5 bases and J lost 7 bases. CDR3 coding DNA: TGTGCCTGGGAACCCAGGGGGAATGAAGCTTTCTTT. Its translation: CAWEPRGNEAFF.

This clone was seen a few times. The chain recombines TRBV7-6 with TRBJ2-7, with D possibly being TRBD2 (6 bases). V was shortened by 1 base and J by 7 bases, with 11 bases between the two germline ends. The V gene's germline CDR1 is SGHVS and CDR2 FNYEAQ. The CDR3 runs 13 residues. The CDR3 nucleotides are TGTGCCAGCAGCTTAGGGTGGGCGGGAGAGCAGTACTTC. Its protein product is CASSLGWAGEQYF.

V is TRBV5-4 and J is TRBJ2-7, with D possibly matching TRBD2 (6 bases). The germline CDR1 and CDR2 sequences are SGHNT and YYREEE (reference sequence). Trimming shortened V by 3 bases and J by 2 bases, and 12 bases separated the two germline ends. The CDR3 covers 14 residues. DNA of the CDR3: TGTGCCAGCAGCTATAGCGGACTTCCCTACGAGCAGTACTTC. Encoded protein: CASSYSGLPYEQYF. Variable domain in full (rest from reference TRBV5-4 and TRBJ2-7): ETGVTQSPTHLIKTRGQQVTLRCSSQSGHNTVSWYQQALGQGPQFIFQYYREEENGRGNFPPRFSGLQFPNYSSELNVNALELDDSALYLCASSYSGLPYEQYFGPGTRLTVT.

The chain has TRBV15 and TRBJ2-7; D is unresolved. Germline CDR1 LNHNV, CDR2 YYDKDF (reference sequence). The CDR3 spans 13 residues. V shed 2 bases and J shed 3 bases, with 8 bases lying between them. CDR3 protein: CATSRQENYEQYF. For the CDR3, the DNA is TGTGCCACCAGCAGACAGGAGAACTACGAGCAGTACTTC. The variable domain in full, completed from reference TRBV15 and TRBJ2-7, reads DAMVIQNPRYQVTQFGKPVTLSCSQTLNHNVMYWYQQKSSQAPKLLFHYYDKDFNNEADTPDNFQSRRPNTSFCFLDIRSPGLGDTAMYLCATSRQENYEQYFGPGTRLTVT.

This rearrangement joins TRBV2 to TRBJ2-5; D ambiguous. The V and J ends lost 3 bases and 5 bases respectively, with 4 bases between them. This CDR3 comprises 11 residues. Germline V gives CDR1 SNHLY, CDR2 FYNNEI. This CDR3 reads CASSELETQYF. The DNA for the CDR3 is TGTGCCAGCAGTGAGTTGGAGACCCAGTACTTC.

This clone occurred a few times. CDR3 protein: CASAVVGNYGYTF. Written as DNA, the CDR3 is TGTGCCAGCGCCGTCGTCGGCAACTATGGCTACACCTTC. The V gene is TRBV5-6, the J gene TRBJ1-2, with unresolved D. Germline V lookup: CDR1 SGHDT, CDR2 YYEEEE. V dropped 7 bases and J dropped 2 bases, with 12 bases sitting between them. The CDR3 covers 13 residues. The complete variable domain, with remaining parts taken from reference TRBV5-6 and TRBJ1-2, reads DAGVTQSPTHLIKTRGQQVTLRCSPKSGHDTVSWYQQALGQGPQFIFQYYEEEERQRGNFPDRFSGHQFPNYSSELNVNALLLGDSALYLCASAVVGNYGYTFGSGTRLTVV.